The 3 T cell receptor beta chains below all came from one sample that was sequenced in a study of T cell repertoires in aging, cancer and after chemotherapy. Peripheral blood genomic DNA, not sorted cells or RNA, was the template. Rearranged V-D-J TRB sequences were amplified with a mixed TRB-A/B primer pool. TCRdb re-called the multiplex PCR reads through MiXCR, storing one row per CDR3 protein. Altogether about 3,200 distinct CDR3 sequences are present, about 21% being singletons, with the ten largest covering approximately 40%. The sample taken for sequencing was blood. The receptors stem from a human donor with a blood cancer.

In its sample, this clonotype was seen a few times. The V and J genes are TRBV7-9 and TRBJ1-3, with D hard to call. The CDR3 spans 16 residues. V was cut by 3 bases and J by 4 bases, with 16 bases left in between. Per the germline V gene, CDR1 is SEHNR and CDR2 is FQNEAQ (reference sequence). The CDR3 here is CASSFGTPLAGNTIYF. CDR3 bases: TGTGCCAGCAGCTTTGGTACGCCCCTAGCCGGAAACACCATATATTTT.

By frequency in the sample, this clonotype is medium-sized. The chain carries TRBV27 and TRBJ2-7, with 8 bases fitting TRBD2. The CDR3 is made up of 15 amino acids. Trimming took 6 bases from V and 3 from J; bases not matched to a gene: 10. Germline-derived CDR1 and CDR2 are MNHEY and SMNVEV (reference sequence). The CDR3 DNA reads TGTGCCAGCAGCCCCCTCCTAACTAGCGGCTACGAGCAGTACTTC. Translation gives CASSPLLTSGYEQYF.

In its sample, this clonotype ranks as medium-sized. The rearrangement links TRBV6-1 to TRBJ1-2; 7 nucleotides agree with TRBD1. The CDR3 runs 14 residues. The V gene's germline CDR1 is MNHNS and CDR2 SASEGT. Losses at the gene ends were 6 bases for V and 4 bases for J; bases not matched to a gene: 8. The CDR3 protein is CASSTGTAIYGYTF. Here the CDR3 DNA reads TGTGCCAGCAGCACCGGGACAGCGATCTATGGCTACACCTTC.